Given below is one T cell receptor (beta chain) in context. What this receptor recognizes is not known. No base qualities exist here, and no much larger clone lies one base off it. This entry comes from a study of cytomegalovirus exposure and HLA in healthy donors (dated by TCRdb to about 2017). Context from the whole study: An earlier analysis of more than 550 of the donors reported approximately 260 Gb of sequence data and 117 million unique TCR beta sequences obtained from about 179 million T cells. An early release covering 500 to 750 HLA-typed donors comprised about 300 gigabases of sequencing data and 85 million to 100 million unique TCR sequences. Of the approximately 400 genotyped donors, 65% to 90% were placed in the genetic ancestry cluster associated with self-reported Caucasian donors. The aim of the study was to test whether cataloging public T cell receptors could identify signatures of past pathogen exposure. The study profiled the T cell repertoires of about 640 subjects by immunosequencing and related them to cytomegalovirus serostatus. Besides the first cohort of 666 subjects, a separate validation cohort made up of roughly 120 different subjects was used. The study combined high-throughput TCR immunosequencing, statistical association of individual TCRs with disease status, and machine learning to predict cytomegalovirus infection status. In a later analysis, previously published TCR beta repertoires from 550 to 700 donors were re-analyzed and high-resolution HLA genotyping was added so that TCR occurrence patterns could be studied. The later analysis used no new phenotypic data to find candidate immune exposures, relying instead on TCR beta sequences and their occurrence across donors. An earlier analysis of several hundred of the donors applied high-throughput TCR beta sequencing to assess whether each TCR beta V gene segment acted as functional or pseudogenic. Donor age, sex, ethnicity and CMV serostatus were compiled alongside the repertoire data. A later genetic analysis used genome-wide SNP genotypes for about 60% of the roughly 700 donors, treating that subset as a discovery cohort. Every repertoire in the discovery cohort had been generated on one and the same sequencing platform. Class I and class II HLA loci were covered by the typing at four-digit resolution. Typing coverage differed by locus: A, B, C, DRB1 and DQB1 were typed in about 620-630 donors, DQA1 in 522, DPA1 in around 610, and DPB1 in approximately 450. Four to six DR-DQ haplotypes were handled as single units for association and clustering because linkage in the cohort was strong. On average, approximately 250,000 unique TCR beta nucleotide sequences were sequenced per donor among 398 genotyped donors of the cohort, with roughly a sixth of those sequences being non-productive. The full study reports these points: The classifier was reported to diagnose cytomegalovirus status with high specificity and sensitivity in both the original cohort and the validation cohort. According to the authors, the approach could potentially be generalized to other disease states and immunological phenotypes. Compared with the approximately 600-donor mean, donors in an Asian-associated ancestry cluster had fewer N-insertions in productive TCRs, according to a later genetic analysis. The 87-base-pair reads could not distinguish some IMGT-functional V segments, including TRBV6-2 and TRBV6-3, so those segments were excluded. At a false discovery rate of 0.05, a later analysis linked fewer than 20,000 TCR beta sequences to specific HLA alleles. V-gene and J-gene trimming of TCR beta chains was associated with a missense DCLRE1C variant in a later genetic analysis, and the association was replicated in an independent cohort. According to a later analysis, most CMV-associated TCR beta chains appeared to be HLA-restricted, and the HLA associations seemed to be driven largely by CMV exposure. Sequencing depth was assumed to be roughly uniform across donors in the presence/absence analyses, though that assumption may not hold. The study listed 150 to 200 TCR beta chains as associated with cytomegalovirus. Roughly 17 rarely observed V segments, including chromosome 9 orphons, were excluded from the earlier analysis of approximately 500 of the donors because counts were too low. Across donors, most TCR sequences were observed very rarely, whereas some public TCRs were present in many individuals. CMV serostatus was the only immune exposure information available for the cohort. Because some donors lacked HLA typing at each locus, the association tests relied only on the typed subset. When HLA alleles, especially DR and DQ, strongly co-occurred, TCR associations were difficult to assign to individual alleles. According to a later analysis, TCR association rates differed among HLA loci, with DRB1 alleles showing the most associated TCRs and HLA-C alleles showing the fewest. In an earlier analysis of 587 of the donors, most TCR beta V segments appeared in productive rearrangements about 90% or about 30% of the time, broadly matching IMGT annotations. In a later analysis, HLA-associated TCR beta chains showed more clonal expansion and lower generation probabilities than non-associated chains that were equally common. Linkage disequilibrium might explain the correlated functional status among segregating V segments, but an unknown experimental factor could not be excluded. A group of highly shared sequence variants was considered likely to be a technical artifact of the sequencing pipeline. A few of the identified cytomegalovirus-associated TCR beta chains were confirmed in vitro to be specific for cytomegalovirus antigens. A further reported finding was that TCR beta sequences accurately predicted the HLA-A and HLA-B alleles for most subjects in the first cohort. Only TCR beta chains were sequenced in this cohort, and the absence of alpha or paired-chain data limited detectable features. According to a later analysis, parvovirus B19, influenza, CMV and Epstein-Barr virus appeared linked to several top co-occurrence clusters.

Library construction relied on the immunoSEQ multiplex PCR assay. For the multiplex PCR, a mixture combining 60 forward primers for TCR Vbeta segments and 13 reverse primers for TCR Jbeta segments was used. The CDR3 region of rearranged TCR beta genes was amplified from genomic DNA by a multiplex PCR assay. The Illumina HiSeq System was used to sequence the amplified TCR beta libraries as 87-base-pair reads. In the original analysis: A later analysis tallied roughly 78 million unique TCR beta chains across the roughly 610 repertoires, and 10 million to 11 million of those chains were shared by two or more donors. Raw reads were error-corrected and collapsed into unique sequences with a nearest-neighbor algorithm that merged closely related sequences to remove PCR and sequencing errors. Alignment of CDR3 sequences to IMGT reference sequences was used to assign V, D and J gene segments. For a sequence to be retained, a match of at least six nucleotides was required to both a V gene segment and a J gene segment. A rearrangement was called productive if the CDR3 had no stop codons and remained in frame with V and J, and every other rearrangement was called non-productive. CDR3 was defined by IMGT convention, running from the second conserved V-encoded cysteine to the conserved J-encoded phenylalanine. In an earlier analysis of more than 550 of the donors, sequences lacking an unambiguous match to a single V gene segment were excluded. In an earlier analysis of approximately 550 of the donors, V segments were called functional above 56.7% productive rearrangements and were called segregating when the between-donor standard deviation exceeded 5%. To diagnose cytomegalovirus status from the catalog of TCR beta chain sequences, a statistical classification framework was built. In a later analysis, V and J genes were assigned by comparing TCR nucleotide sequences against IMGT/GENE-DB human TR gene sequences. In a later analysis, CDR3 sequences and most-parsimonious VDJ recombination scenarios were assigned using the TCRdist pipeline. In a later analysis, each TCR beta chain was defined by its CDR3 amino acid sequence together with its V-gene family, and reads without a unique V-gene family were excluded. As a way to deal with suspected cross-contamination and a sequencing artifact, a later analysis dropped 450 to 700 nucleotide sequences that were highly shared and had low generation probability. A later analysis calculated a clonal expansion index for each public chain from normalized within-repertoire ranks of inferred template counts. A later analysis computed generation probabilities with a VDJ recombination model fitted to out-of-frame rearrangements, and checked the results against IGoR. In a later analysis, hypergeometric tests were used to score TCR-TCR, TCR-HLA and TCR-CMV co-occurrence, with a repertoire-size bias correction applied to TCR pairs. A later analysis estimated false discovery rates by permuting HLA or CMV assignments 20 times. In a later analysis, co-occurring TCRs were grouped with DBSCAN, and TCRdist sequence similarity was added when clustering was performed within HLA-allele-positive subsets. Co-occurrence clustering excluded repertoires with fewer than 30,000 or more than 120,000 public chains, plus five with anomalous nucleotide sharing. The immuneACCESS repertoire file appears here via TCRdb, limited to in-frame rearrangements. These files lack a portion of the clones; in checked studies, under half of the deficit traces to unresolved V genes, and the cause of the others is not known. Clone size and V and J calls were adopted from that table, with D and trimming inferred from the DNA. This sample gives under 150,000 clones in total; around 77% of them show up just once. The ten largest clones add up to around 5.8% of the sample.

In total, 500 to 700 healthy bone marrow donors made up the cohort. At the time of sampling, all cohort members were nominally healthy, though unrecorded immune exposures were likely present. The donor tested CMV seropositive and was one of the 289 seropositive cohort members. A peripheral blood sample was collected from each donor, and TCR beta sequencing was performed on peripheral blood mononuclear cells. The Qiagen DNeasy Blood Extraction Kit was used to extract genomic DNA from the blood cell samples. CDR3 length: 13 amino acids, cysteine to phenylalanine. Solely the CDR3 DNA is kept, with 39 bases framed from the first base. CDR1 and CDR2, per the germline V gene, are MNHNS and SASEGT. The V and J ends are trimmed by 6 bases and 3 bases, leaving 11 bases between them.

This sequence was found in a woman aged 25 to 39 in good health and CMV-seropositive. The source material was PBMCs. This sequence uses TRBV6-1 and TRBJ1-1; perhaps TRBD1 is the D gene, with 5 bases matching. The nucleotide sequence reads TGTGCCAGCAGGACAGCACGGGACACTGAAGCTTTCTTT. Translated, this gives CASRTARDTEAFF.